A selection of T cell receptor beta chains follows, all from one sample in a study of cytomegalovirus exposure and HLA in healthy donors. The assay was immunoSEQ multiplex PCR, and TCRdb's table has in-frame clones only and misses some. The sample is made up of 77,000 or so clones, and the top ten hold approximately 4.3% of it. The sample was PBMCs. Receptor source: a man aged 25-40 years in good health and CMV-seronegative. Both conserved end residues are part of each CDR3. Fields, in order: D gene, J gene, V gene, CDR3 protein, CDR3 DNA. D genes are given only for firm matches.

d_gene: NA; j_gene: TRBJ1-2; v_gene: TRBV25-1; CDR3aa: CASHGGGLNPSYGYTF; CDR3nt: TGTGCCAGCCACGGGGGGGGGCTGAATCCCTCCTATGGCTACACCTTC
d_gene: TRBD2; j_gene: TRBJ2-5; v_gene: TRBV5-4; CDR3aa: CASSPAGGRGETQYF; CDR3nt: TGTGCCAGCAGCCCGGCTGGCGGGAGGGGAGAGACCCAGTACTTC
d_gene: TRBD2; j_gene: TRBJ2-5; v_gene: TRBV7-3; CDR3aa: CASSLVAGGKETQYF; CDR3nt: TGTGCCAGCAGCTTAGTAGCGGGAGGGAAGGAGACCCAGTACTTC
d_gene: TRBD1; j_gene: TRBJ1-2; v_gene: TRBV5-4; CDR3aa: CASSPSGQRYGYTF; CDR3nt: TGTGCCAGCAGCCCCTCGGGACAGCGCTATGGCTACACCTTC
d_gene: NA; j_gene: TRBJ2-1; v_gene: TRBV27; CDR3aa: CASSLSGVLEQFF; CDR3nt: TGTGCCAGCAGTTTATCAGGGGTTCTTGAGCAGTTCTTC
d_gene: NA; j_gene: TRBJ1-5; v_gene: TRBV19; CDR3aa: CASSQKGHTQPQHF; CDR3nt: TGTGCCAGTAGTCAGAAGGGACATACTCAGCCCCAGCATTTT
d_gene: TRBD1; j_gene: TRBJ1-2; v_gene: TRBV18; CDR3aa: CASSQRDRAGYGYTF; CDR3nt: TGTGCCAGCTCACAGCGGGACAGGGCGGGCTATGGCTACACCTTC
d_gene: NA; j_gene: TRBJ2-5; v_gene: TRBV7-9; CDR3aa: CASSSLFGETQYF; CDR3nt: TGTGCCAGCAGCTCCCTTTTCGGGGAGACCCAGTACTTC
d_gene: TRBD2; j_gene: TRBJ2-1; v_gene: TRBV9; CDR3aa: CASSVGSQSGGINEQFF; CDR3nt: TGTGCCAGCAGCGTAGGATCGCAGAGCGGGGGCATCAATGAGCAGTTCTTC
d_gene: NA; j_gene: TRBJ2-2; v_gene: TRBV11-1; CDR3aa: CASSLEPGGELFF; CDR3nt: TGTGCCAGCAGCTTAGAGCCGGGAGGGGAGCTGTTTTTT
d_gene: NA; j_gene: TRBJ1-1; v_gene: TRBV9; CDR3aa: CASSRQEFWNTEAFF; CDR3nt: TGTGCCAGCAGTAGACAGGAGTTCTGGAACACTGAAGCTTTCTTT
d_gene: NA; j_gene: TRBJ1-1; v_gene: TRBV29-1; CDR3aa: CSVVTGRVTEAFF; CDR3nt: TGCAGCGTCGTTACTGGGAGGGTCACTGAAGCTTTCTTT
d_gene: NA; j_gene: TRBJ1-1; v_gene: TRBV5-1; CDR3aa: CASSDRQGPLNTEAFF; CDR3nt: TGCGCCAGCAGCGACCGGCAGGGTCCATTGAACACTGAAGCTTTCTTT
d_gene: TRBD1; j_gene: TRBJ1-1; v_gene: TRBV6-5; CDR3aa: CASSNQGGNTEAFF; CDR3nt: TGTGCCAGCAGTAATCAGGGGGGGAACACTGAAGCTTTCTTT
d_gene: TRBD1; j_gene: TRBJ1-1; v_gene: TRBV7-9; CDR3aa: CASSPKTGKNTEAFF; CDR3nt: TGTGCCAGCAGTCCCAAGACAGGGAAAAACACTGAAGCTTTCTTT
d_gene: TRBD1; j_gene: TRBJ1-1; v_gene: TRBV6-5; CDR3aa: CASSFTGVPTEAFF; CDR3nt: TGTGCCAGCAGCTTCACAGGGGTACCTACTGAAGCTTTCTTT
d_gene: TRBD1; j_gene: TRBJ2-7; v_gene: TRBV7-2; CDR3aa: CASSFDRGRYEQYF; CDR3nt: TGTGCCAGCAGCTTTGACAGGGGGAGATACGAGCAGTACTTC
d_gene: NA; j_gene: TRBJ2-1; v_gene: TRBV2; CDR3aa: CASNSYNNEQFF; CDR3nt: TGTGCCAGCAACAGTTACAACAATGAGCAGTTCTTC
d_gene: TRBD1; j_gene: TRBJ2-5; v_gene: TRBV19; CDR3aa: CASSITGTGEETQYF; CDR3nt: TGTGCCAGTAGTATAACCGGGACAGGGGAAGAGACCCAGTACTTC
d_gene: TRBD1; j_gene: TRBJ2-3; v_gene: TRBV10-3; CDR3aa: CATAQGGVDTQYF; CDR3nt: TGTGCCACCGCACAGGGGGGTGTGGATACGCAGTATTTT
d_gene: NA; j_gene: TRBJ1-2; v_gene: TRBV18; CDR3aa: CASSPAGTQLYGYTF; CDR3nt: TGTGCCAGCTCACCAGCGGGGACCCAACTCTATGGCTACACCTTC
d_gene: TRBD2; j_gene: TRBJ2-2; v_gene: TRBV6-5; CDR3aa: CATSRGGTGELFF; CDR3nt: TGTGCCACCTCTCGGGGGGGAACCGGGGAGCTGTTTTTT
d_gene: NA; j_gene: TRBJ2-1; v_gene: TRBV7-3; CDR3aa: CASRYNSGEQFF; CDR3nt: TGTGCCAGCAGATATAATAGCGGTGAGCAGTTCTTC
d_gene: NA; j_gene: TRBJ2-5; v_gene: TRBV7-9; CDR3aa: CASSSPAGGEETQYF; CDR3nt: TGTGCCAGCAGCTCACCGGCAGGAGGAGAAGAGACCCAGTACTTC
d_gene: TRBD1; j_gene: TRBJ2-7; v_gene: TRBV7-3; CDR3aa: CASSAQGAATYEQYF; CDR3nt: TGTGCCAGCAGCGCCCAGGGGGCCGCTACCTACGAGCAGTACTTC
d_gene: TRBD2; j_gene: TRBJ2-1; v_gene: TRBV11-2; CDR3aa: CASSLSSGNSYNEQFF; CDR3nt: TGTGCCAGCAGCCTATCTAGCGGGAACTCCTACAATGAGCAGTTCTTC
d_gene: NA; j_gene: TRBJ2-7; v_gene: TRBV7-9; CDR3aa: CASSSLGAIYHEQYF; CDR3nt: TGTGCCAGCAGCTCCTTGGGGGCAATTTACCACGAGCAGTACTTC
d_gene: NA; j_gene: TRBJ2-3; v_gene: TRBV27; CDR3aa: CASSLMGGRGSTDTQYF; CDR3nt: TGTGCCAGCAGTCTCATGGGCGGCCGGGGTAGCACAGATACGCAGTATTTT
d_gene: TRBD2; j_gene: TRBJ2-7; v_gene: TRBV7-2; CDR3aa: CASSPQRDAYEQYF; CDR3nt: TGTGCCAGCAGCCCCCAGCGGGACGCCTACGAGCAGTACTTC
d_gene: TRBD1; j_gene: TRBJ2-7; v_gene: TRBV29-1; CDR3aa: CSSGTGEDGEQYF; CDR3nt: TGCAGCTCCGGGACAGGGGAAGATGGCGAGCAGTACTTC
d_gene: NA; j_gene: TRBJ1-2; v_gene: TRBV5-1; CDR3aa: CASSLDWNYGYTF; CDR3nt: TGCGCCAGCAGCTTGGACTGGAACTATGGCTACACCTTC
d_gene: TRBD1; j_gene: TRBJ1-4; v_gene: TRBV19; CDR3aa: CASSSDRESEKLFF; CDR3nt: TGTGCCAGTAGTTCGGACAGGGAGTCGGAGAAACTGTTTTTT
d_gene: NA; j_gene: TRBJ2-7; v_gene: TRBV7-9; CDR3aa: CASSLYPGEQYF; CDR3nt: TGTGCCAGCAGCTTGTATCCGGGCGAGCAGTACTTC
d_gene: TRBD1; j_gene: TRBJ2-3; v_gene: TRBV5-1; CDR3aa: CASSLTGVLPDTQYF; CDR3nt: TGCGCCAGCAGCTTGACAGGGGTCCTTCCAGATACGCAGTATTTT
d_gene: NA; j_gene: TRBJ1-4; v_gene: TRBV19; CDR3aa: CASSIRQTEKLFF; CDR3nt: TGTGCCAGTAGTATCAGGCAGACGGAAAAACTGTTTTTT
d_gene: NA; j_gene: TRBJ2-7; v_gene: TRBV7-8; CDR3aa: CASSLAREPLAEQYF; CDR3nt: TGTGCCAGCAGCTTAGCCAGGGAACCCTTGGCCGAGCAGTACTTC
d_gene: NA; j_gene: TRBJ1-2; v_gene: TRBV6-5; CDR3aa: CASTTGNYGYTF; CDR3nt: TGTGCCAGCACAACAGGGAACTATGGCTACACCTTC
d_gene: TRBD2; j_gene: TRBJ2-1; v_gene: TRBV19; CDR3aa: CASSIDQGTSGSPYNEQFF; CDR3nt: TGTGCCAGTAGTATAGATCAGGGGACTAGCGGGAGCCCGTACAATGAGCAGTTCTTC
d_gene: TRBD2; j_gene: TRBJ2-7; v_gene: TRBV19; CDR3aa: CASSREGSSRQYF; CDR3nt: TGTGCCAGTAGTAGGGAGGGGAGTTCGAGACAGTACTTC
d_gene: NA; j_gene: TRBJ2-3; v_gene: TRBV11-3; CDR3aa: CASSSHRADTQYF; CDR3nt: TGTGCCAGCAGCTCGCACAGGGCAGATACGCAGTATTTT
d_gene: NA; j_gene: TRBJ2-3; v_gene: TRBV29-1; CDR3aa: CSVEARLTDTQYF; CDR3nt: TGCAGCGTTGAAGCGAGACTTACAGATACGCAGTATTTT
d_gene: NA; j_gene: TRBJ2-2; v_gene: TRBV12-2; CDR3aa: CASRLVGDTGELFF; CDR3nt: TGTGCAAGTCGCTTAGTAGGAGACACCGGGGAGCTGTTTTTT
d_gene: TRBD1; j_gene: TRBJ2-3; v_gene: TRBV12-5; CDR3aa: CASGLPSGTGQATQYF; CDR3nt: TGTGCTAGTGGTTTGCCGTCTGGGACAGGGCAAGCTACGCAGTATTTT
d_gene: NA; j_gene: TRBJ2-7; v_gene: TRBV11-2; CDR3aa: CASSTYLGRRYEQYF; CDR3nt: TGTGCCAGCAGCACCTACTTGGGCAGGCGTTACGAGCAGTACTTC
d_gene: TRBD2; j_gene: TRBJ2-7; v_gene: TRBV11-2; CDR3aa: CASSSGLAGEQYF; CDR3nt: TGTGCCAGCAGCTCCGGACTAGCGGGGGAGCAGTACTTC
d_gene: NA; j_gene: TRBJ2-7; v_gene: TRBV30; CDR3aa: CAWSVLGLGIPYEQYF; CDR3nt: TGTGCCTGGAGTGTACTGGGGCTAGGGATACCCTACGAGCAGTACTTC
d_gene: NA; j_gene: TRBJ2-1; v_gene: TRBV4-2; CDR3aa: CASSRFVERRDEQFF; CDR3nt: TGTGCCAGCAGCCGGTTCGTCGAGAGGCGGGATGAGCAGTTCTTC
d_gene: NA; j_gene: TRBJ2-7; v_gene: TRBV5-6; CDR3aa: CASSLRGAEQYF; CDR3nt: TGTGCCAGCAGCTTGCGGGGGGCCGAGCAGTACTTC
d_gene: NA; j_gene: TRBJ2-7; v_gene: TRBV15; CDR3aa: CATSRDSRSEQYF; CDR3nt: TGTGCCACCAGCAGGGACAGCAGGAGCGAGCAGTACTTC
d_gene: TRBD1; j_gene: TRBJ2-1; v_gene: TRBV4-3; CDR3aa: CASSQDPGTGGNEQFF; CDR3nt: TGCGCCAGCAGCCAAGATCCTGGGACAGGGGGTAATGAGCAGTTCTTC